This section outlines one T cell receptor (beta chain) sequence together with its context. This sample is part of a study of blood T cell repertoires in COVID-19. CDR3 length equals 18 residues. CDR1 and CDR2 from the germline V gene are MNHEY and SMNVEV (reference sequence). V was clipped by 0 bases and J by 1 base; unmatched bases: 4. Libraries were prepared by immunoSEQ multiplex PCR; TCRdb keeps only in-frame clonotypes and omits some of them. Of around 380,000 clones in the sample, around 87% were seen once. Sequences were obtained from PBMCs or T cells enriched from blood (not recorded which). This TCR came from a man under 40 who had recovered from COVID-19. The rearrangement uses TRBV27 and TRBJ2-6; TRBD1 aligns across 9 bases. DNA for the CDR3: TGTGCCAGCAGTTTATCGGGACAGGGTTTTTCTGGGGCCAACGTCCTGACTTTC. Amino acids: CASSLSGQGFSGANVLTF.